The T cell receptor (beta chain) under discussion was sequenced for a study of neurological immune-mediated disorders. TCRdb reprocessed the 5' RACE reads via MiXCR and lists one record per CDR3 protein. The repertoire holds more than 30,000 distinct CDR3 sequences, with around 4% as singletons. This clonotype has at least ten counts. This CDR3 comprises 12 residues. Trimming took 5 bases from V and 9 from J, leaving 13 bases between them. CDR1 MDHEN and CDR2 SYDVKM come from the germline V gene. The sequence came from a woman aged 40 to 49 in good health. The chain is built from TRBV28 and TRBJ2-5; D gene unclear. The source material was CD4+ T cells from blood. CDR3: CASSPTQRAQYF. CDR3 nucleotide sequence: TGTGCCAGCAGTCCGACCCAACGGGCCCAGTACTTC.